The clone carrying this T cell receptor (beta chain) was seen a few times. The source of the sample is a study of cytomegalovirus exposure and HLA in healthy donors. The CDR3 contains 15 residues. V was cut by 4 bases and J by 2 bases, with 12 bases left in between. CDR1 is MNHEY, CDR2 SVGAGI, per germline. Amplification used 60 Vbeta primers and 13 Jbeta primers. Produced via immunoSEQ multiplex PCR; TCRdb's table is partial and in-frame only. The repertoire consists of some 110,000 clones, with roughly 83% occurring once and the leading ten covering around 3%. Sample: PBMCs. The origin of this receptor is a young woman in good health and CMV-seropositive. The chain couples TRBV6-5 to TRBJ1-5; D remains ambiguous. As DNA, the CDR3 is TGTGCCAGCAGTTCCGTTGATCAGGGCAATCAGCCCCAGCATTTT. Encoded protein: CASSSVDQGNQPQHF.